Listed here are 15 T cell receptor beta chains from one sample, sequenced in a study of cytomegalovirus exposure and HLA in healthy donors. PCR used 60 Vbeta primers and 13 Jbeta primers. Clones were sequenced by immunoSEQ multiplex PCR, and TCRdb holds only the in-frame ones, with some missing. The data show 180,000 or so clones, with more than 75% seen just once and 2% to 3% held by the top ten. Sequenced input: PBMCs. All receptors come from a woman in her thirties in good health and CMV-seropositive.

This clone was picked up a small number of times. The CDR3 here is CASSFRQAANYGYTF. For the CDR3, the DNA is TGTGCCAGCAGCTTCCGACAGGCAGCTAACTATGGCTACACCTTC. The V and J genes are TRBV5-6 and TRBJ1-2; D perhaps matches TRBD1 (6 bases). The CDR3 runs to 15 residues. The germline V gene encodes CDR1 SGHDT and CDR2 YYEEEE. V lost 2 bases, J lost 0 bases, and 11 bases lay in between.

V usage is TRBV5-4 and J usage is TRBJ1-4; TRBD1 aligns across 8 bases. V gave up 1 base and J gave up 8 bases; unmatched junction bases: 7. The CDR3 runs to 15 residues. Looked up from germline, CDR1 is SGHNT and CDR2 is YYREEE (reference sequence). This CDR3 is CASSLTGTGLEKLFF. The CDR3 DNA reads TGTGCCAGCAGCTTGACCGGGACAGGCTTAGAAAAACTGTTTTTT.

The chain uses TRBV6-4 and TRBJ2-3, with 8 bases fitting TRBD2. The CDR3 is made up of 14 amino acids. J lost 2 bases, V lost 6 bases, and 4 bases had no gene match. The germline V gene has CDR1 MRHNA and CDR2 SNTAGT. The CDR3 sequence: CASRGGGPTDTQYF. The CDR3, as DNA: TGTGCCAGCAGGGGCGGGGGGCCCACAGATACGCAGTATTTT.

With respect to this clone: The junction and the germline gene differ at one end; a read error may be behind it. This rearrangement joins TRBV4-3 to TRBJ2-4; possible D gene TRBD2, 6 bases. The CDR3 contains 15 residues. Germline values: CDR1 LGHNA, CDR2 YSLEER. As DNA, the CDR3 is TGCGCCAGCAACCAAGATCGTGGAGGGTGGAACATTCAGTACTTC. As protein: CASNQDRGGWNIQYF.

The chain links TRBV5-1 to TRBJ1-4; a weak D match, TRBD1 (6 bases). Between the trimmed V and J ends, which lost 4 bases and 3 bases, there was a span of 19 bases. The CDR3 spans 17 residues. Germline CDR1 is SGHRS and CDR2 is YFSETQ. The CDR3 protein is CASSPGTGRGSNEKLFF. In nucleotides, the CDR3 is TGCGCCAGCAGCCCCGGAACAGGGAGGGGATCTAATGAAAAACTGTTTTTT.

In its sample, this clone was seen a few times. This chain's CDR3 is CASSLTSGGANTGELFF. CDR3 DNA sequence: TGTGCCAGCAGCCTAACTAGCGGGGGGGCGAACACCGGGGAGCTGTTTTTT. The J gene is TRBJ2-2, the V gene TRBV7-2; 13 bases line up with TRBD2. Trimming took 5 bases from V and 0 from J; bases not matched to a gene: 3. The CDR3 consists of 17 residues. Germline CDR1 and CDR2: SGHTA and FQGNSA.

V gene TRBV16 combines with J gene TRBJ1-6, with TRBD1 as a possible D gene (6 bases). Germline V CDR1 and CDR2: KGHSY, FQNENV. V was trimmed by 2 bases and J by 2 bases, leaving 19 bases between them. CDR3 length: 19 amino acids. CDR3 nucleotides: TGTGCCAGCAGCCAAACAGGGTTTCAGTGGTCCGCCTATAATTCACCCCTCCACTTT. The encoded protein is CASSQTGFQWSAYNSPLHF.

This clone was seen just once. This chain links TRBV6-5 with TRBJ2-3; tentatively, D is TRBD2 (5 bases). Per the germline V gene, CDR1 is MNHEY and CDR2 is SVGAGI. Trimming removed 0 bases from V and 2 bases from J, with 9 bases in between. CDR3 length: 15 amino acids. The CDR3 coding sequence is TGTGCCAGCAGTTACTCGGTCCTAGCCACAGATACGCAGTATTTT. This translates into CASSYSVLATDTQYF.

The genes are TRBV7-8 and TRBJ2-7; weak D call: TRBD1 (6 bases). The germline CDR1 and CDR2 sequences are SGHVS and FQNEAQ. This CDR3 comprises 14 residues. Trimming stripped 5 bases from V and 4 bases from J, with 15 bases between. CDR3 residues: CASSHPGHMYEQYF. The CDR3 nucleotides are TGTGCCAGCAGCCACCCGGGACATATGTACGAGCAGTACTTC.

The chain has TRBV11-3 and TRBJ2-7, with 9 bases matching TRBD1. From germline, CDR1 is SGHNT and CDR2 YENEEA. The CDR3 contains 16 residues. With V trimmed by 2 bases and J by 1 base, 6 bases remained unmatched. This CDR3 is CASSLNRGRRSYEQYF. CDR3 coding DNA: TGTGCCAGCAGCTTAAACAGGGGGCGGAGGTCCTACGAGCAGTACTTC.

This clone has a handful of counts. This rearrangement joins TRBV5-8 to TRBJ1-2; D not certain. Trimming took off 0 bases at V and 7 bases at J, with 10 bases between the two ends. Germline V gene sequence: CDR1 SGHTS, CDR2 YDEGEE. The length of the CDR3 is 13 residues. In DNA, the CDR3 is TGTGCCAGCAGCTTGGACCTACTCGGTGGCTACACCTTC. Amino acids: CASSLDLLGGYTF.

The gene calls are TRBV11-2 and TRBJ1-5; D uncertain. Germline CDR1 reads SGHAT; CDR2 reads FQNNGV. Trimming cost V 1 base and J 7 bases, with 8 bases left between them. The CDR3 loop spans 13 amino acids. CDR3 coding DNA: TGTGCCAGCAGCTTAGCGGTTTACCAGCCCCAGCATTTT. It specifies CASSLAVYQPQHF. Using reference TRBV11-2 and TRBJ1-5 for the parts outside the CDR3, the full variable domain is EAGVAQSPRYKIIEKRQSVAFWCNPISGHATLYWYQQILGQGPKLLIQFQNNGVVDDSQLPKDRFSAERLKGVDSTLKIQPAKLEDSAVYLCASSLAVYQPQHFGDGTRLSIL.

This chain links TRBV30 with TRBJ1-6; TRBD1 agrees at 7 bases. CDR1 GTSNPN and CDR2 SVGIG come from the germline V gene (reference sequence). J gave up 7 bases and V 5 bases, and 5 bases lay outside the gene matches. The CDR3 extends over 13 amino acids. The CDR3 loop is CAWRGQWNSPLHF. The CDR3 nucleotides are TGTGCCTGGCGGGGACAGTGGAATTCACCCCTCCACTTT.

The genes are TRBV19 and TRBJ1-3; D is unresolved. The CDR3 is 14 residues long. V lost 10 bases to trimming and J lost 0 bases, with 13 bases between them. The germline CDR1 and CDR2 sequences are LNHDA and SQIVND (reference sequence). CDR3 sequence: CATYSTYSGNTIYF. The CDR3 DNA follows: TGTGCCACCTACAGTACCTACTCTGGAAACACCATATATTTT.

The rearrangement uses TRBV9 and TRBJ2-5; 7 bases are shared with TRBD1. The CDR3 consists of 15 residues. Germline V lookup: CDR1 SGDLS, CDR2 YYNGEE. Trimming removed 4 bases from V and 2 bases from J; junction bases left unmatched: 8. CDR3: CASSPPGTVQETQYF. Written as DNA, the CDR3 is TGTGCCAGCAGCCCCCCCGGGACAGTACAAGAGACCCAGTACTTC. Drawing the rest from reference TRBV9 and TRBJ2-5, the complete variable domain is DSGVTQTPKHLITATGQRVTLRCSPRSGDLSVYWYQQSLDQGLQFLIQYYNGEERAKGNILERFSAQQFPDLHSELNLSSLELGDSALYFCASSPPGTVQETQYFGPGTRLLVL.